This T cell receptor (beta chain) was profiled in a study of early T cells in non-severe SARS-CoV-2 infection. Study information: Chains stayed unpaired after sequencing of bulk RNA from unsorted whole blood.

The germline CDR1 and CDR2 sequences are DFQATT and SNEGSKA (reference sequence). CDR3 length equals 11 residues. On this clonotype: Its specificity is not known. At one end, the junction sequence differs from germline, possibly due to a read error.

Individually, cDNA molecules had unique molecular identifiers attached to them. TCRdb processed the 5' RACE reads anew with MiXCR; each CDR3 protein has one entry. The sample comprises about 64,000 distinct CDR3 sequences, around 20% of which are singletons, and approximately 15% rests with the top ten. Points from the study as a whole: Anti-spike CD8 responses were favored by VDJdb matching, which missed private and CD4 specificities.

The origin of this receptor is an adult who was a healthcare worker with PCR-confirmed SARS-CoV-2 infection or an uninfected control (not recorded which). The chain recombines TRBV20-1 with TRBJ2-5; 10 nucleotides match TRBD2. This sample comprised whole blood, obtained at baseline. The CDR3 nucleotides read TGTAGCGGGGGGCGAGGAGAGACCCAGTACTTC. This encodes CSGGRGETQYF.